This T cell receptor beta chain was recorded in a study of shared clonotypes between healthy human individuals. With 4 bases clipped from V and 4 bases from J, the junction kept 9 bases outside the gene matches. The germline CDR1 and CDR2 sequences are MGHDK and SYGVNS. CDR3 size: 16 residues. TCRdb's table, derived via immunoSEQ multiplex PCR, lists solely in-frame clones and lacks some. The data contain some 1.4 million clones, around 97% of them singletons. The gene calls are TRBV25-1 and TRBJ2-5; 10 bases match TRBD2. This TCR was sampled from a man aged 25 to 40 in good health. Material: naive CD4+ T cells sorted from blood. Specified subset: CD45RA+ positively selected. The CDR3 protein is CASSVASGSTLETQYF. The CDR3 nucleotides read TGTGCCAGCAGTGTCGCTAGCGGGAGTACTTTAGAGACCCAGTACTTC.